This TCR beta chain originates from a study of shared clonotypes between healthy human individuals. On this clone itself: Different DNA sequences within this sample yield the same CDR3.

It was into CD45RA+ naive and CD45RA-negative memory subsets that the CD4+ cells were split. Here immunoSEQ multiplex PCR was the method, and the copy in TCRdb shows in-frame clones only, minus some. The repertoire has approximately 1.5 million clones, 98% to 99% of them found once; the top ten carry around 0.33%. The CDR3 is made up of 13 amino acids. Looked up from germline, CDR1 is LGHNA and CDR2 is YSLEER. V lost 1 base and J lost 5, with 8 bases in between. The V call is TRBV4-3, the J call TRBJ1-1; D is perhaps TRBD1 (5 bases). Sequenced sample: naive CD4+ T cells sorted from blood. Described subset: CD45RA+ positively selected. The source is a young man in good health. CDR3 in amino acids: CASSQGSGTEAFF. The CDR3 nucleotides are TGCGCCAGCAGCCAAGGTTCAGGGACTGAAGCTTTCTTT.